Listed here are 18 T cell receptor beta chains from one sample, sequenced in a study of shared clonotypes between healthy human individuals (dated by TCRdb to about 2020). The library relied on the immunoSEQ multiplex PCR assay. TCRdb took this table from immuneACCESS and kept in-frame rearrangements with V and J called. Such tables lack part of the clones; where checked against another copy, unresolved V genes explain under half of the gap, and the rest is unexplained. The sample profile shows over 2,000,000 clones; approximately 92% of them were found once. The ten largest clones represent less than 2% of the sample. For the CD8 naive samples, CD45RO-negative cells were positively selected for CCR7, yielding a CD45RA+CCR7+ population from which TemRA cells were excluded. Sequenced: naive CD8+ T cells from PBMCs. The cell subset or site label, read with the paper, signifies: CD45RA+CCR7+. These receptors originate from a man younger than 35 in good health. Some clones in this sample may be carry-over from other donors' samples.

This clone turned up a few times. The chain has TRBV29-1 and TRBJ2-2; D not resolved. Trimming shortened V by 2 bases and J by 6 bases, and 7 bases separated the two germline ends. CDR3 length equals 12 residues. The V gene's germline CDR1 is SQVTM and CDR2 ANQGSEA. The CDR3 DNA reads as TGCAGCGTTGAACTTCTCGCCGGGGAGCTGTTTTTT. The encoded protein is CSVELLAGELFF.

The chain has TRBV4-1 and TRBJ2-4, with D possibly being TRBD2 (5 bases). The V and J ends lost 0 bases and 3 bases respectively, with 9 bases between them. Germline lookup yields CDR1 MGHRA and CDR2 YSYEKL. This CDR3 spans 15 amino acids. In DNA form, the CDR3 reads TGCGCCAGCAGCCAAGATGGCCGGGGCAAAAACATTCAGTACTTC. Its translation: CASSQDGRGKNIQYF.

V is TRBV10-3 and J is TRBJ2-2; TRBD1 aligns across 9 bases. Germline V lookup: CDR1 ENHRY, CDR2 SYGVKD. Trimming removed 7 bases from V and 4 bases from J; junction bases left unmatched: 16. This CDR3 contains 18 residues. CDR3 residues: CAIKVTGDPTGGTGELFF. In DNA form, the CDR3 reads TGTGCCATCAAAGTGACCGGAGACCCGACAGGGGGCACCGGGGAGCTGTTTTTT.

The rearrangement joins TRBV7-9 to TRBJ1-1; D may be TRBD1 (5 bases). Trimming left V 5 bases short and J 8 bases short, with 15 bases between. CDR3 length: 13 residues. Per germline, CDR1 SEHNR and CDR2 FQNEAQ (reference sequence). CDR3 in amino acids: CASSPSRNREAFF. The CDR3 coding sequence is TGTGCCAGCAGCCCCAGCCGTAACAGGGAAGCTTTCTTT.

Details on this clone: This specimen includes other DNA sequences encoding the same CDR3. This chain connects TRBV28 to TRBJ1-2, with TRBD1 identical over 9 bases. Trimming took 3 bases from V and 4 from J; bases not matched to a gene: 3. The CDR3 covers 14 residues. Germline lookup yields CDR1 MDHEN and CDR2 SYDVKM. The CDR3 loop reads CASSLSGQGYGYTF. The CDR3, as DNA: TGTGCCAGCAGTTTGTCGGGACAGGGCTATGGCTACACCTTC.

This rearrangement joins TRBV19 to TRBJ2-2; 8 bases align to TRBD1. Germline values: CDR1 LNHDA, CDR2 SQIVND (reference sequence). The CDR3 length is 15 residues. With 10 bases clipped from V and 4 bases from J, the junction kept 11 bases outside the gene matches. The CDR3 protein is CAIRIQGAGTGELFF. CDR3 nucleotides: TGTGCCATTCGAATCCAGGGGGCAGGCACCGGGGAGCTGTTTTTT.

The chain has TRBV4-1 and TRBJ2-1; 8 bases are a match to TRBD1. Germline CDR1 MGHRA, CDR2 YSYEKL. There are 14 residues in the CDR3. The trim removed 2 bases at V and 6 bases at J, leaving 3 bases unmatched. CDR3 region: CASSQLTGVNEQFF. The CDR3 DNA reads TGCGCCAGCAGCCAATTGACAGGGGTCAATGAGCAGTTCTTC.

V and J are TRBV19 and TRBJ1-1, with TRBD1 identical over 9 bases. Germline CDR1 reads LNHDA; CDR2 reads SQIVND (reference sequence). CDR3 size: 15 residues. V was pared by 5 bases and J by 3 bases, with 7 bases of the junction left unmatched. The CDR3 spells CASSDGTGIYTEAFF. CDR3 nucleotide sequence: TGTGCCAGTAGTGACGGGACAGGGATTTACACTGAAGCTTTCTTT. The whole variable domain, filled in from reference TRBV19 and TRBJ1-1, reads DGGITQSPKYLFRKEGQNVTLSCEQNLNHDAMYWYRQDPGQGLRLIYYSQIVNDFQKGDIAEGYSVSREKKESFPLTVTSAQKNPTAFYLCASSDGTGIYTEAFFGQGTRLTVV.

The V gene is TRBV6-6, the J gene TRBJ2-7; D may be TRBD1 or TRBD2 (5 bases each). CDR3 length equals 14 residues. Germline V gene lookup returns CDR1 MNHNY and CDR2 SVGAGI (reference sequence). The ends were cut back, 8 bases at V and 0 bases at J, with 14 bases in the middle. The chain's CDR3 is CASESGQSSYEQYF. The DNA of the CDR3 is TGTGCCAGCGAGAGCGGACAAAGCTCCTACGAGCAGTACTTC.

This sequence joins TRBV25-1 and TRBJ2-1; weak D call: TRBD1 (5 bases). Germline V CDR1 and CDR2: MGHDK, SYGVNS. V was clipped by 6 bases and J by 7 bases, with 13 bases between them. The CDR3 covers 13 residues. DNA of the CDR3: TGTGCCAGCAGCTTGGGGCGCATTAATGAGCAGTTCTTC. Its translation is CASSLGRINEQFF.

The chain carries TRBV4-2 and TRBJ2-7, with 10 positions matching TRBD1. CDR3 length: 15 residues. Germline V gives CDR1 LGHNA, CDR2 YNFKEQ. Unmatched junction bases numbered 5, after V lost 2 bases and J lost 4 bases. CDR3 coding DNA: TGTGCCAGCAGCCAAAACGACAGGGGGCTTTACGAGCAGTACTTC. This translates into CASSQNDRGLYEQYF.

The chain carries TRBV28 and TRBJ2-2; 11 bases fit TRBD2. The CDR3 sequence is 16 residues long. CDR1 and CDR2 from the germline V gene are MDHEN and SYDVKM. V shed 10 bases, J shed 1 base, and the junction held 8 bases outside the gene matches. The CDR3 sequence: CATAGLAERNTGELFF. The CDR3 DNA sequence: TGTGCCACCGCGGGACTAGCGGAGAGGAACACCGGGGAGCTGTTTTTT.

This sequence joins TRBV2 and TRBJ2-7, with D hard to call. The CDR3 length is 13 residues. Germline V lookup: CDR1 SNHLY, CDR2 FYNNEI. V was clipped by 8 bases and J by 4 bases, with 15 bases between them. CDR3 coding DNA: TGTGCCAGCTACCCCTCCGGAACTTACGAGCAGTACTTC. Translation: CASYPSGTYEQYF.

This chain uses TRBV28 with TRBJ2-5, with D tentatively TRBD1 (6 bases). CDR1 is MDHEN, CDR2 SYDVKM, per germline. The germline V and J ends were trimmed by 7 bases and 4 bases, with 16 bases remaining between them. This CDR3 spans 14 amino acids. CDR3 sequence (DNA): TGTGCCAGCACAAACCCCCGCAGGGGAGAGACCCAGTACTTC. Protein product: CASTNPRRGETQYF.

This chain joins TRBV7-9 and TRBJ2-3; D gene ambiguous. CDR3 length equals 12 residues. Trimming removed 2 bases from V and 5 bases from J, with 5 bases in between. Germline assignment: CDR1 SEHNR and CDR2 FQNEAQ (reference sequence). The CDR3 DNA is TGTGCCAGCAGCTTAATTATAGATACGCAGTATTTT. As protein: CASSLIIDTQYF.

A single count supports this clone. The CDR3 DNA follows: TGTGCCATCACCTCGAACTTCGGGACCGACTACTACGAGCAGTACTTC. Its protein is CAITSNFGTDYYEQYF. The V gene is TRBV10-3, the J gene TRBJ2-7; D is perhaps TRBD1 or TRBD2 (5 bases each). The ends were cut back, 7 bases at V and 3 bases at J, with 22 bases in the middle. Germline lookup yields CDR1 ENHRY and CDR2 SYGVKD. The CDR3 has 16 amino acids.

The chain recombines TRBV28 with TRBJ1-1, with D uncertain. Per the germline V gene, CDR1 is MDHEN and CDR2 is SYDVKM. The V end was cut by 7 bases, the J end by 6 bases, with 18 bases between. The CDR3 length is 14 residues. CDR3 amino acids: CASTSQPLPSEAFF. The CDR3 DNA reads as TGTGCCAGCACCTCTCAACCGCTCCCCTCTGAAGCTTTCTTT.

The rearrangement links TRBV19 to TRBJ1-1, with D perhaps TRBD1 (5 bases). Germline CDR1 and CDR2: LNHDA and SQIVND (reference sequence). This CDR3 is built from 14 residues. The ends were cut back, 7 bases at V and 3 bases at J, with 15 bases in the middle. The CDR3: CASTPWGGDTEAFF. DNA of the CDR3: TGTGCCAGTACTCCGTGGGGGGGAGACACTGAAGCTTTCTTT.